This is a list of T cell receptor beta chains from one sample in a study of Ad26.COV2.S vaccination and SARS-CoV-2 variants. Sequencing was performed with immunoSEQ multiplex PCR; in TCRdb, only in-frame clones are kept and a portion is missing. The sample yields 97,000 or so clones, 60% to 85% seen once. The sequenced sample was peripheral blood, obtained after recovery from COVID-19. Receptors originate from a human donor who had recovered from COVID-19. Both conserved end residues are part of each CDR3. Each record gives: V gene, J gene, clone size, D gene, CDR3 protein, CDR3 DNA. The D gene is left open where the match is weak. Only some rows state a clone size, as once, few, many or a class for expanded clones.

>TRBV4-2|TRBJ2-5|.|.
CASSQEGGVQETQYF
TGTGCCAGCAGCCAAGAGGGCGGGGTCCAAGAGACCCAGTACTTC
>TRBV27|TRBJ2-3|.|.
CASRSPGSTDTQYF
TGTGCCAGCCGGAGTCCCGGTAGCACAGATACGCAGTATTTT
>TRBV28|TRBJ2-7|.|.
CASSLVRGETYEQYF
TGTGCCAGCAGTTTAGTCAGGGGGGAAACCTACGAGCAGTACTTC
>TRBV28|TRBJ2-3|once|.
CASAGPTDTQYF
TGTGCCAGTGCAGGACCCACAGATACGCAGTATTTT
>TRBV28|TRBJ2-7|.|.
CASSGLEPGGFYYEQYF
TGTGCCAGCAGTGGTCTCGAGCCAGGGGGGTTCTACTACGAGCAGTACTTC
>TRBV5-1|TRBJ2-1|.|.
CASSLGHNEQFF
TGCGCCAGCAGCTTGGGCCACAATGAGCAGTTCTTC
>TRBV15|TRBJ1-2|.|.
CATSRDYGGDGYTF
TGTGCCACCAGCAGAGATTATGGGGGGGACGGCTACACCTTC
>TRBV7-6|TRBJ1-6|once|TRBD1
CASSPRQGARSPLHF
TGTGCCAGCAGCCCAAGACAGGGGGCACGTTCACCCCTCCACTTT
>TRBV2|TRBJ1-2|few|.
CASISDRSNYGYTF
TGTGCCAGCATATCCGACAGGTCGAACTATGGCTACACCTTC
>TRBV5-1|TRBJ2-1|.|TRBD2
CASSLHSSGNNEQFF
TGCGCCAGCAGCTTGCACTCTAGCGGAAACAATGAGCAGTTCTTC
>TRBV5-4|TRBJ1-4|.|.
CASSLGLGTANEKLFF
TGTGCCAGCAGCTTGGGTCTGGGGACCGCTAATGAAAAACTGTTTTTT
>TRBV7-6|TRBJ2-5|few|TRBD2
CASSLPASGGVQETQYF
TGTGCCAGCAGCTTACCGGCTAGCGGGGGTGTCCAAGAGACCCAGTACTTC
>TRBV6-2/TRBV6-3|TRBJ2-3|.|TRBD1
CASSYYRDSSTDTQYF
TGTGCCAGCAGTTATTACCGGGACAGCAGCACAGATACGCAGTATTTT
>TRBV2|TRBJ2-1|few|TRBD1
CASRGQGRDEQFF
TGTGCCAGCAGGGGACAGGGGAGAGATGAGCAGTTCTTC
>TRBV7-9|TRBJ1-1|.|.
CASSLGVGGGEAFF
TGTGCCAGCAGCTTAGGAGTAGGGGGTGGTGAAGCTTTCTTT
>TRBV5-1|TRBJ1-2|.|.
CASSLGGYGYTF
TGCGCCAGCAGCTTGGGCGGCTATGGCTACACCTTC
>TRBV4-2|TRBJ1-1|.|.
CASSFTAREAFF
TGTGCCAGCAGCTTTACCGCGAGGGAAGCTTTCTTT
>TRBV6-6|TRBJ1-6|.|TRBD1
CASRTGTDNSPLHF
TGTGCCAGCAGGACCGGGACAGATAATTCACCCCTCCACTTT
>TRBV10-1|TRBJ2-2|.|.
CASSENRPGELFF
TGCGCCAGCAGTGAGAACAGGCCCGGGGAGCTGTTTTTT
>TRBV6-5|TRBJ2-7|.|.
CASSYSTRSLSYEQYF
TGTGCCAGCAGTTATTCTACAAGATCACTCTCCTACGAGCAGTACTTC
>TRBV5-1|TRBJ2-7|.|.
CASSLQGKQYF
TGCGCCAGCAGCTTGCAGGGAAAGCAGTACTTC
>TRBV6-2/TRBV6-3|TRBJ2-5|.|TRBD1
CASSWGQRPQETQYF
TGTGCCAGCAGTTGGGGACAGAGACCCCAAGAGACCCAGTACTTC
>TRBV4-2|TRBJ2-5|few|.
CASSNKETQYF
TGTGCCAGCAGCAACAAAGAGACCCAGTACTTC
>TRBV7-3|TRBJ1-4|.|.
CASSLTGGQSEKLFF
TGTGCCAGCAGCTTAACGGGAGGACAGTCTGAAAAACTGTTTTTT
>TRBV7-6|TRBJ2-2|.|.
CASSLSPPGGPNTGELFF
TGTGCCAGCAGCTTAAGCCCCCCCGGGGGGCCCAACACCGGGGAGCTGTTTTTT
>TRBV14|TRBJ1-5|.|.
CASSQDSDRYSNQPQHF
TGTGCCAGCAGCCAAGACTCGGACAGATATAGCAATCAGCCCCAGCATTTT
>TRBV9|TRBJ2-3|.|.
CASSVNIRGAYTDTQYF
TGTGCCAGCAGCGTCAACATCCGGGGGGCCTACACAGATACGCAGTATTTT
>TRBV29-1|TRBJ2-7|.|.
CSVPRGAKQYF
TGCAGCGTTCCCCGTGGGGCAAAGCAGTACTTC
>TRBV5-1|TRBJ2-3|.|.
CASSLSRLGNTDTQYF
TGCGCCAGCAGCTTGTCCCGTTTGGGGAACACAGATACGCAGTATTTT
>TRBV28|TRBJ1-6|few|.
CASSFMSYNSPLHF
TGTGCCAGCAGTTTCATGTCCTATAATTCACCCCTCCACTTT
>TRBV6-2/TRBV6-3|TRBJ1-5|.|.
CASSFWDQPQHF
TGTGCCAGCAGTTTTTGGGATCAGCCCCAGCATTTT
>TRBV9|TRBJ2-2|.|.
CASSRDRTNTGELFF
TGTGCCAGCAGTCGCGACAGGACGAACACCGGGGAGCTGTTTTTT
>TRBV5-1|TRBJ1-2|once|.
CASSLARPAAANYGYTF
TGCGCCAGCAGCTTGGCCCGGCCCGCCGCCGCTAACTATGGCTACACCTTC
>TRBV6-6|TRBJ1-5|.|.
CASRPSGRDQPQHF
TGTGCCAGCCGTCCGTCGGGAAGAGATCAGCCCCAGCATTTT
>TRBV29-1|TRBJ1-2|.|TRBD1
CSVPRGGSGYTF
TGCAGCGTACCCAGGGGGGGGTCCGGCTACACCTTC
>TRBV2|TRBJ2-2|.|TRBD1
CASGDRQGTGELFF
TGTGCCAGCGGAGATCGACAGGGCACCGGGGAGCTGTTTTTT
>TRBV5-1|TRBJ2-3|.|TRBD1
CASAEGQMIDTQYF
TGCGCCAGCGCCGAGGGACAGATGATAGATACGCAGTATTTT
>TRBV4-3|TRBJ1-6|.|.
CASSQDRGDSFSPLHF
TGCGCCAGCAGCCAAGATCGCGGAGACAGCTTTTCACCCCTCCACTTT
>TRBV6-6|TRBJ2-1|.|.
CASSTPDLPNEQFF
TGTGCCAGCAGCACCCCGGACCTTCCCAATGAGCAGTTCTTC
>TRBV19|TRBJ2-3|.|.
CASSFQQGIDTQYF
TGTGCCAGTAGTTTTCAACAGGGAATAGATACGCAGTATTTT
>TRBV21-1|TRBJ1-1|.|.
CASTPGGAGNPPGTEAFF
TGTGCCAGCACCCCGGGTGGGGCGGGAAATCCCCCGGGCACTGAAGCTTTCTTT
>TRBV19|TRBJ1-2|.|.
CASSRRQRGRSYGYTF
TGTGCCAGTAGCCGTCGTCAACGGGGGCGCAGCTATGGCTACACCTTC
>TRBV10-1|TRBJ1-4|.|.
CASSHDRSNEKLFF
TGCGCCAGCAGCCACGACAGGAGTAATGAAAAACTGTTTTTT
>TRBV3-1/TRBV3-2|TRBJ1-6|.|TRBD1
CASSPTGGMNSPLHF
TGTGCCAGCAGCCCCACAGGGGGAATGAATTCACCCCTCCACTTT
>TRBV27|TRBJ1-1|.|.
CASTLAGTGTEAFF
TGTGCCAGCACCCTGGCGGGGACGGGGACTGAAGCTTTCTTT
>TRBV19|TRBJ2-2|few|.
CASSIMAGANTGELFF
TGTGCCAGTAGTATTATGGCGGGTGCGAACACCGGGGAGCTGTTTTTT